Shown below are 5 T cell receptor beta chains from a single sample sequenced in a study of CXCR3-negative and CXCR3-positive naive CD8 T cells. Each TRB cDNA library was prepared by 5' RACE (with UMI labels). For each CDR3 protein, TCRdb gives one entry from its re-call of the 5' RACE reads, without DNA. The table lists under 45,000 distinct CDR3 sequences, with roughly 14% in the top ten. The sequenced sample consisted of memory CD8+ T cells from blood. The origin of the receptors is a human donor in good health. Some clones in this sample may be carry-over from other donors' samples.

This rearrangement joins TRBV6-5 to TRBJ1-1; TCRdb's assignment of TRBD1 cannot be checked, as there is no DNA. This CDR3 is built from 16 residues. Germline V lookup: CDR1 MNHEY, CDR2 SVGAGI. The CDR3 spells CASSYQDRGGLTEAFF.

The chain links TRBV20-1 to TRBJ2-1; TCRdb proposes TRBD1, but this gene call is untestable without DNA. The germline V gene has CDR1 DFQATT and CDR2 SNEGSKA (reference sequence). CDR3 length equals 17 residues. CDR3 in amino acids: CSARWDRGVNWYNEQFF.

V is TRBV29-1 and J is TRBJ2-7. Germline CDR1 reads SQVTM; CDR2 reads ANQGSEA. CDR3 length: 13 residues. The CDR3 sequence is CSVEFKSSYEQYF.

The chain carries TRBV12-3 or TRBV12-4 and TRBJ1-1. The CDR3 consists of 15 residues. Here the CDR3 reads CASSLGARDGTEAFF.

The V and J genes are TRBV12-3 or TRBV12-4 and TRBJ1-2; TCRdb selects TRBD1, and the lack of DNA leaves this call unchecked. This CDR3 is 14 amino acids long. The CDR3 loop is CASSLASGGYGYTF.